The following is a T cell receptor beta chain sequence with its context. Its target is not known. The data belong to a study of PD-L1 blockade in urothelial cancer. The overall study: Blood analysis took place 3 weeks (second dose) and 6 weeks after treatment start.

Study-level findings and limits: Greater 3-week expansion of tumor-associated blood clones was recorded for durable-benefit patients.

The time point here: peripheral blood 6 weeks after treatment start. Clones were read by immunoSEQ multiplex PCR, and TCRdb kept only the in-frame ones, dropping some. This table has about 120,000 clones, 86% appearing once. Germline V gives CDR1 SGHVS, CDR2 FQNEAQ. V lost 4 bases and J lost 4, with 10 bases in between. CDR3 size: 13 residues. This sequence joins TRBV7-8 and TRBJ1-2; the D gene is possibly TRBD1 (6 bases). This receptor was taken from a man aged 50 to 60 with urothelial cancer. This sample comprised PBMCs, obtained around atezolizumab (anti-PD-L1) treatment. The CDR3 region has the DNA TGTGCCAGCAGCTCGGACAGAGCCTATGGCTACACCTTC. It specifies CASSSDRAYGYTF.